This paragraph reports one T cell receptor (beta chain). The J segment lost 2 bases and the V segment lost 5 bases, leaving 6 bases of the junction unmatched. CDR3 length: 15 amino acids. Germline V gives CDR1 MNHEY, CDR2 SVGAGI. This sample stems from a study of OX40 agonist ivuxolimab in advanced cancers. Profiled with immunoSEQ multiplex PCR; TCRdb holds only in-frame clones, not every one. The sample carries approximately 72,000 clones, about 91% recorded once. This sequence was found in an adult with an advanced solid tumor such as melanoma, head and neck, liver or kidney cancer. This rearrangement joins TRBV6-5 to TRBJ2-3; TRBD2 agrees at 8 bases. The source was CD4+ or CD8+ T cells sorted from blood, collected in a trial of the OX40 agonist ivuxolimab. As DNA, the CDR3 is TGTGCCAGCAGTCCTTTAGCGGGAATCACAGATACGCAGTATTTT. This codes for CASSPLAGITDTQYF.